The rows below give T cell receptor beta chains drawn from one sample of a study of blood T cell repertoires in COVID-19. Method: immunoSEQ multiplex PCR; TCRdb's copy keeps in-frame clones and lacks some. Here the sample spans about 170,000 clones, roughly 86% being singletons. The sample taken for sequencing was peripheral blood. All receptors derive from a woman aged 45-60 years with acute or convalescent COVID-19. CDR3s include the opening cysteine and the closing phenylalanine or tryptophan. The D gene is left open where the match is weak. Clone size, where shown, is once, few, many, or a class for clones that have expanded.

cdr3_nt: TGCGCCAGCAGCCTCTCCACGGGGGGCTATGGCTACACCTTC
cdr3_aa: CASSLSTGGYGYTF
j_call: TRBJ1-2
clone_size: -
v_call: TRBV4-3
d_call: -

cdr3_nt: TGTGCCAGCACCTCGCCAGGGGGGTTTTCACCCCTCCACTTT
cdr3_aa: CASTSPGGFSPLHF
j_call: TRBJ1-6
clone_size: -
v_call: TRBV7-8
d_call: TRBD1

cdr3_nt: TGTGCCACCAGTGGCACCGGGACAGGGGCAGATACGCAGTATTTT
cdr3_aa: CATSGTGTGADTQYF
j_call: TRBJ2-3
clone_size: -
v_call: TRBV24-1
d_call: TRBD1

cdr3_nt: TGTGCCAGCACCACGCCACTACAGGGAAACACTGAAGCTTTCTTT
cdr3_aa: CASTTPLQGNTEAFF
j_call: TRBJ1-1
clone_size: -
v_call: TRBV7-9
d_call: -

cdr3_nt: TGTGCCAGCAGTGAAGCGGGCAGCCCTAATGAAAAACTGTTTTTT
cdr3_aa: CASSEAGSPNEKLFF
j_call: TRBJ1-4
clone_size: -
v_call: TRBV2
d_call: -

cdr3_nt: TGTGCCAGCAGTGAATCAGGCTCATCACCCCTCCACTTT
cdr3_aa: CASSESGSSPLHF
j_call: TRBJ1-6
clone_size: -
v_call: TRBV6-4
d_call: -

cdr3_nt: TGTGCCAGCAGCTTAGACCTAGCGGGAGGAAACGGAGATACGCAGTATTTT
cdr3_aa: CASSLDLAGGNGDTQYF
j_call: TRBJ2-3
clone_size: few
v_call: TRBV13
d_call: TRBD2

cdr3_nt: TGTGCCAGCAGTGAATTCTTCATAGGACAGGGTAACACTGAAGCTTTCTTT
cdr3_aa: CASSEFFIGQGNTEAFF
j_call: TRBJ1-1
clone_size: -
v_call: TRBV25-1
d_call: TRBD1

cdr3_nt: TGCGCCAGCAGCCTCCTGACAGGGAGCGGCTACACCTTC
cdr3_aa: CASSLLTGSGYTF
j_call: TRBJ1-2
clone_size: -
v_call: TRBV4-3
d_call: TRBD1

cdr3_nt: TGTGCCTGGACCCCTATCCTGGGGCGCGGTAATTCACCCCTCCACTTT
cdr3_aa: CAWTPILGRGNSPLHF
j_call: TRBJ1-6
clone_size: -
v_call: TRBV30
d_call: -

cdr3_nt: TGTGCCAGCAGTTACTCGGGTCAGGGCCCCCCATCGGGCTACACCTTC
cdr3_aa: CASSYSGQGPPSGYTF
j_call: TRBJ1-2
clone_size: -
v_call: TRBV6-5
d_call: -

cdr3_nt: TGTGCCAGCAGTGAACTAGCGGGACCTTATACGCAGTATTTT
cdr3_aa: CASSELAGPYTQYF
j_call: TRBJ2-3
clone_size: -
v_call: TRBV6-1
d_call: TRBD2

cdr3_nt: TGTGCCAGCAGCCCCCCTGTAGGCAGGGGGCTCCCGGGGGCCAATGAGCAGTTCTTC
cdr3_aa: CASSPPVGRGLPGANEQFF
j_call: TRBJ2-1
clone_size: -
v_call: TRBV7-2
d_call: TRBD1

cdr3_nt: TGTGCCAGCAGCTTGGAGTACAATCAGCCCCAGCATTTT
cdr3_aa: CASSLEYNQPQHF
j_call: TRBJ1-5
clone_size: -
v_call: TRBV7-2
d_call: -

cdr3_nt: TGTGCCAGCTCACCACCGGGGAGGTCCTTGGATGAGCAGTTCTTC
cdr3_aa: CASSPPGRSLDEQFF
j_call: TRBJ2-1
clone_size: once
v_call: TRBV18
d_call: -

cdr3_nt: TGTGCCAGCAGGGGGTGGGGCGCTGAAGCTTTCTTT
cdr3_aa: CASRGWGAEAFF
j_call: TRBJ1-1
clone_size: -
v_call: TRBV27
d_call: -

cdr3_nt: TGCGCCAGCAGCCTGCGGGGGCGAGGAAACACCATATATTTT
cdr3_aa: CASSLRGRGNTIYF
j_call: TRBJ1-3
clone_size: -
v_call: TRBV5-1
d_call: -

cdr3_nt: TGTGCCACCAGTGATTCCTCAGGATTCCAAGAGACCCAGTACTTC
cdr3_aa: CATSDSSGFQETQYF
j_call: TRBJ2-5
clone_size: -
v_call: TRBV24-1
d_call: -

cdr3_nt: TGCAGCGTCTGGGCCTACATGAACACTGAAGCTTTCTTT
cdr3_aa: CSVWAYMNTEAFF
j_call: TRBJ1-1
clone_size: -
v_call: TRBV29-1
d_call: -

cdr3_nt: TGCGCCAGCAGCTTAGAGACGGGCCAAGAGACCCAGTACTTC
cdr3_aa: CASSLETGQETQYF
j_call: TRBJ2-5
clone_size: -
v_call: TRBV5-1
d_call: -

cdr3_nt: TGTGCCACACTGAGGACTGAAGCTTTCTTT
cdr3_aa: CATLRTEAFF
j_call: TRBJ1-1
clone_size: -
v_call: TRBV7-9
d_call: -

cdr3_nt: TGTGCCAGTACCATGAGCCTGAGGGAAGGGAACTATGGCTACACCTTC
cdr3_aa: CASTMSLREGNYGYTF
j_call: TRBJ1-2
clone_size: once
v_call: TRBV19
d_call: -

cdr3_nt: TGTGCCAGCAGCCGTCAGGGGGCGACCTACGAGCAGTACTTC
cdr3_aa: CASSRQGATYEQYF
j_call: TRBJ2-7
clone_size: -
v_call: TRBV7-6
d_call: TRBD1

cdr3_nt: TGTGCCAGCAGCACCCGACAGGGAACTAATGAAAAACTGTTTTTT
cdr3_aa: CASSTRQGTNEKLFF
j_call: TRBJ1-4
clone_size: -
v_call: TRBV7-9
d_call: TRBD1

cdr3_nt: TGTGCCAGCACCCATCTCGGGGGTTATGAGCAGTTCTTC
cdr3_aa: CASTHLGGYEQFF
j_call: TRBJ2-1
clone_size: once
v_call: TRBV12-3/TRBV12-4
d_call: -

cdr3_nt: TGTGCCAGCTCACCACCCCCGGCAGGGCTGGGCACTGAAGCTTTCTTT
cdr3_aa: CASSPPPAGLGTEAFF
j_call: TRBJ1-1
clone_size: -
v_call: TRBV18
d_call: -

cdr3_nt: TGTGCCACCAGGGGGGCGATGGTCAAAAACATTCAGTACTTC
cdr3_aa: CATRGAMVKNIQYF
j_call: TRBJ2-4
clone_size: -
v_call: TRBV28
d_call: -

cdr3_nt: TGTGCCAGCAGCTTCTTGACTAACACTGAAGCTTTCTTT
cdr3_aa: CASSFLTNTEAFF
j_call: TRBJ1-1
clone_size: once
v_call: TRBV11-2
d_call: -

cdr3_nt: TGCGCCAGCAGCTTGGGTAGCGGGATGGTTGAGACCCAGTACTTC
cdr3_aa: CASSLGSGMVETQYF
j_call: TRBJ2-5
clone_size: -
v_call: TRBV5-1
d_call: TRBD2

cdr3_nt: TGTGCCAGCTCCCTCCAGGGGAACAGGGCGGGCCAGCCCCAGCATTTT
cdr3_aa: CASSLQGNRAGQPQHF
j_call: TRBJ1-5
clone_size: -
v_call: TRBV18
d_call: -

cdr3_nt: TGTGCCGGCAGAAGGGACAGAGACACTGAAGCTTTCTTT
cdr3_aa: CAGRRDRDTEAFF
j_call: TRBJ1-1
clone_size: -
v_call: TRBV6-5
d_call: TRBD1

cdr3_nt: TGTGCCAGCAGCTTAGGGGCCGCCGGTAATGAGCAGTTCTTC
cdr3_aa: CASSLGAAGNEQFF
j_call: TRBJ2-1
clone_size: -
v_call: TRBV7-2
d_call: -

cdr3_nt: TGTGCCAGCAGCCTTAGACTACCGGAGGCAAATAATGAGCAGTTCTTC
cdr3_aa: CASSLRLPEANNEQFF
j_call: TRBJ2-1
clone_size: -
v_call: TRBV11-2
d_call: -

cdr3_nt: TGTGCCAGTAGTCTGGCCATGAACACTGAAGCTTTCTTT
cdr3_aa: CASSLAMNTEAFF
j_call: TRBJ1-1
clone_size: -
v_call: TRBV19
d_call: -

cdr3_nt: TGTGCCAGCAGCTTAGTAGTTAGCGGGACCGGGGAGCTGTTTTTT
cdr3_aa: CASSLVVSGTGELFF
j_call: TRBJ2-2
clone_size: -
v_call: TRBV7-2
d_call: TRBD2

cdr3_nt: TGTGCCAGCTCACACCCGGGGGGCCGCGGGACACCCTTTAACTATGGCTACACCTTC
cdr3_aa: CASSHPGGRGTPFNYGYTF
j_call: TRBJ1-2
clone_size: once
v_call: TRBV18
d_call: -

cdr3_nt: TGTGCCAGCAGCGTAGATACCGGGGACAATGAGCAGTTCTTC
cdr3_aa: CASSVDTGDNEQFF
j_call: TRBJ2-1
clone_size: -
v_call: TRBV9
d_call: -

cdr3_nt: TGCGCCAGCAGCCAAGTGGGGGACAGGTTCACAGATACGCAGTATTTT
cdr3_aa: CASSQVGDRFTDTQYF
j_call: TRBJ2-3
clone_size: -
v_call: TRBV4-3
d_call: TRBD1

cdr3_nt: TGTGCCAGCAGCTTTAGCGGGGGGCAAGAGACCCAGTACTTC
cdr3_aa: CASSFSGGQETQYF
j_call: TRBJ2-5
clone_size: once
v_call: TRBV7-2
d_call: TRBD2

cdr3_nt: TGCGCCAGCAGCCAAGAACTAGCGGGAGGCCCCGCGAACACCGGGGAGCTGTTTTTT
cdr3_aa: CASSQELAGGPANTGELFF
j_call: TRBJ2-2
clone_size: -
v_call: TRBV4-3
d_call: TRBD2

cdr3_nt: TGCGCCAGCAGCGAAGGCCCGGGACTAGCGGGAGCGGGAGAGACCCAGTACTTC
cdr3_aa: CASSEGPGLAGAGETQYF
j_call: TRBJ2-5
clone_size: -
v_call: TRBV5-1
d_call: TRBD2